This entry lists 2 T cell receptor beta chains sequenced from one sample in a study of spatial heterogeneity in lung cancer. The time point: sample taken at primary tumor resection. Sequencing covered unsorted whole RNA taken from tumor, nontumor lung or frozen PBMC. TCRdb reprocessed the 5' RACE reads with MiXCR, giving one entry per CDR3 protein. The sample carries approximately 12,000 distinct CDR3 sequences, 6.2% recorded once. The sequencing used normal lung tissue next to the tumor, collected at surgery. The receptors were sampled from a male donor with early-stage non-small cell lung cancer.

The table lists this clonotype with many counts. With the library built for alpha chains, this beta chain is off target and its frequency is not meaningful. V is TRBV20-1 and J is TRBJ2-7, with D unresolved. The CDR3 length is 14 residues. V dropped 4 bases and J dropped 0 bases, with 13 bases sitting between them. Germline CDR1 DFQATT, CDR2 SNEGSKA (reference sequence). Here the CDR3 DNA reads TGCAGTGCTAAAGCGACACTCAGCTCCTACGAGCAGTACTTC. The encoded protein is CSAKATLSSYEQYF.

In this sample, this clonotype is medium-sized. Little can be read into the size of this beta chain, an off-target read in a library designed for alpha chains. This chain joins TRBV6-5 and TRBJ1-2, with D unresolved. CDR1 MNHEY and CDR2 SVGAGI come from the germline V gene. The CDR3 spans 15 residues. The V gene lost 7 bases and the J gene lost 2 bases, with 17 bases spanning the gap. Here the CDR3 reads CASIPRGNINYGYTF. In DNA, the CDR3 is TGTGCCAGCATCCCCCGTGGAAACATAAACTATGGCTACACCTTC.